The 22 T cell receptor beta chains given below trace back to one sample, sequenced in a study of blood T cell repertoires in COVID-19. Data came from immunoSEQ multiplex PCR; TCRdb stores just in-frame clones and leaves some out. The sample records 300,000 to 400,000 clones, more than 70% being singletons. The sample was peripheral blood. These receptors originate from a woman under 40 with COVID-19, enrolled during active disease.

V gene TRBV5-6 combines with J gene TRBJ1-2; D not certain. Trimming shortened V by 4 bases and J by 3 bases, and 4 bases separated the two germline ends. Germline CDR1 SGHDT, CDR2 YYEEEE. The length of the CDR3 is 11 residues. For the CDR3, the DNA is TGTGCCAGCAGCCAGGACTATGGCTACACCTTC. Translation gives CASSQDYGYTF.

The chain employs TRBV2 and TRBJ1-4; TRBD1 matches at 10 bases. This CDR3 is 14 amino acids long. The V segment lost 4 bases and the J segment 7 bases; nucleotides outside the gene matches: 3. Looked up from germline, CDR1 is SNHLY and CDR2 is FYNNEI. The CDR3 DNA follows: TGTGCCAGCAGTGGCCGGGACAGGGGTGAAAAACTGTTTTTT. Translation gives CASSGRDRGEKLFF.

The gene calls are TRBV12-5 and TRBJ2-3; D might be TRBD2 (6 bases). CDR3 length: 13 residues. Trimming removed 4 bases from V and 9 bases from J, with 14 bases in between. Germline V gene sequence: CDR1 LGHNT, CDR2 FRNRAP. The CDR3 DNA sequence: TGTGCTAGTGGTTCCTCGGGGGAGTTCACGCAGTATTTT. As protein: CASGSSGEFTQYF. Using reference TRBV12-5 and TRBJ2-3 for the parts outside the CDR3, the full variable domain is DARVTQTPRHKVTEMGQEVTMRCQPILGHNTVFWYRQTMMQGLELLAYFRNRAPLDDSGMPKDRFSAEMPDATLATLKIQPSEPRDSAVYFCASGSSGEFTQYFGPGTRLTVL.

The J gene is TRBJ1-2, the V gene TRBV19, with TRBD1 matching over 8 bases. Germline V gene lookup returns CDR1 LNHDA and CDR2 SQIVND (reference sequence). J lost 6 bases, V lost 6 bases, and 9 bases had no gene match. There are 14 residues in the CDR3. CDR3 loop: CASSTTTGVDGYTF. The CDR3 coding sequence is TGTGCCAGTAGCACAACGACAGGGGTCGATGGCTACACCTTC. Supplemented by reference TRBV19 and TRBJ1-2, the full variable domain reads DGGITQSPKYLFRKEGQNVTLSCEQNLNHDAMYWYRQDPGQGLRLIYYSQIVNDFQKGDIAEGYSVSREKKESFPLTVTSAQKNPTAFYLCASSTTTGVDGYTFGSGTRLTVV.

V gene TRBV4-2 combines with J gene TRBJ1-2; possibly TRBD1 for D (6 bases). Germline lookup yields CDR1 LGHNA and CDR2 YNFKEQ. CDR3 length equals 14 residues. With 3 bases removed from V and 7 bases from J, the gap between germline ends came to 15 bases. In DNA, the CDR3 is TGTGCCAGCAGCCAGGCCAACAGGGATTTTGGCTACACCTTC. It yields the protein CASSQANRDFGYTF.

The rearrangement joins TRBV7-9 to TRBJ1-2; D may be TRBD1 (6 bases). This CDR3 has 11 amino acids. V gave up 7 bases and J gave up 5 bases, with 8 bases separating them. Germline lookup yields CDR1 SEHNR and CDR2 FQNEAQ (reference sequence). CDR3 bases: TGTGCCAGCAACACAGGGTATGGCTACACCTTC. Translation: CASNTGYGYTF.

The CDR3 DNA reads TGTGCCAGCAGCTCGGGGTGGGGCTACACCTTC. Translating gives CASSSGWGYTF. The chain recombines TRBV11-2 with TRBJ1-2; D not certain. This CDR3 has 11 residues. Trimming took off 4 bases at V and 8 bases at J, with 8 bases between the two ends. Germline assignment: CDR1 SGHAT and CDR2 FQNNGV.

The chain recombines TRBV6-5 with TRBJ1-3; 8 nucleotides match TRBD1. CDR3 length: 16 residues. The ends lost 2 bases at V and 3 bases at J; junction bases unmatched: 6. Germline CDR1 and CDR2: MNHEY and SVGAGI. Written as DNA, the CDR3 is TGTGCCAGCAGTTACCTTCCAGGGGGCGTTGGAAACACCATATATTTT. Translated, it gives CASSYLPGGVGNTIYF.

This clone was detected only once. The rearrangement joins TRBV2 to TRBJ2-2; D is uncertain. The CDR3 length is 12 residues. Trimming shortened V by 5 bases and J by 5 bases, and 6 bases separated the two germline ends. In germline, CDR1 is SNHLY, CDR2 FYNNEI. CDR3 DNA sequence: TGTGCCAGCAGTACCGGTACCGGGGAGCTGTTTTTT. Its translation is CASSTGTGELFF. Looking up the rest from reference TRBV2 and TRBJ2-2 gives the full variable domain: EPEVTQTPSHQVTQMGQEVILRCVPISNHLYFYWYRQILGQKVEFLVSFYNNEISEKSEIFDDQFSVERPDGSNFTLKIRSTKLEDSAMYFCASSTGTGELFFGEGSRLTVL.

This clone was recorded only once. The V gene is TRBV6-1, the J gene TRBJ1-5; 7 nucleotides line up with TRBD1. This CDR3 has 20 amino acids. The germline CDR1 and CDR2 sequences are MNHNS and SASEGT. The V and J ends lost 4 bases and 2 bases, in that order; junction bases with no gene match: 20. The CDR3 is CASSVTGTATFSGGNQPQHF. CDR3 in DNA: TGTGCCAGCAGTGTTACCGGGACAGCAACTTTCTCAGGTGGCAATCAGCCCCAGCATTTT.

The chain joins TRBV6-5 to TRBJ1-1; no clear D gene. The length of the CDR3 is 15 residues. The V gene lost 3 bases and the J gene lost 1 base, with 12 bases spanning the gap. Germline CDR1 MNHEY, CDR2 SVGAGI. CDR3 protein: CASSYEAGRNTEAFF. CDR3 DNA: TGTGCCAGCAGTTATGAGGCGGGCCGGAACACTGAAGCTTTCTTT.

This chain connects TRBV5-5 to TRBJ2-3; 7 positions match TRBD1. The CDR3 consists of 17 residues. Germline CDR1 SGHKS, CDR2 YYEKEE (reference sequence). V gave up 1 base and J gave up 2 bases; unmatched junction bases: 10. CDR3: CASSLTGQAYTTDTQYF. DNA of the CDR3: TGTGCCAGCAGCTTGACAGGACAGGCATATACCACAGATACGCAGTATTTT.

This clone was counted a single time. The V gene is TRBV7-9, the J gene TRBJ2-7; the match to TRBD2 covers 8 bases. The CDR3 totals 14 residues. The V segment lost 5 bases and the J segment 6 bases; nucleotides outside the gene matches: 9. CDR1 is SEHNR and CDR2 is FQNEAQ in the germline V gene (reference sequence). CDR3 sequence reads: CASSPNGGAREQYF. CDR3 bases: TGTGCCAGCAGCCCAAACGGGGGGGCCCGCGAGCAGTACTTC. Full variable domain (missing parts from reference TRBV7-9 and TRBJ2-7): DTGVSQNPRHKITKRGQNVTFRCDPISEHNRLYWYRQTLGQGPEFLTYFQNEAQLEKSRLLSDRFSAERPKGSFSTLEIQRTEQGDSAMYLCASSPNGGAREQYFGPGTRLTVT.

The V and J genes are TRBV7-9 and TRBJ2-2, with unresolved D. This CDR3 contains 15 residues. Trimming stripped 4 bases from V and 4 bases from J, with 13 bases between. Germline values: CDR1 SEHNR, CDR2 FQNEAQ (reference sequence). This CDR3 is CASSSRASITGELFF. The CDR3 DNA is TGTGCCAGCAGCTCTCGAGCGAGCATCACCGGGGAGCTGTTTTTT.

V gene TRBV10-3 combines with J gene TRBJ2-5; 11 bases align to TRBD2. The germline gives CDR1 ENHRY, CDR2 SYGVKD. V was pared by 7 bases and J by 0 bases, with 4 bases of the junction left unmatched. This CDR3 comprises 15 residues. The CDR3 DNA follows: TGTGCCATCAAACCGGGACTAGCGGACCAAGAGACCCAGTACTTC. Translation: CAIKPGLADQETQYF.

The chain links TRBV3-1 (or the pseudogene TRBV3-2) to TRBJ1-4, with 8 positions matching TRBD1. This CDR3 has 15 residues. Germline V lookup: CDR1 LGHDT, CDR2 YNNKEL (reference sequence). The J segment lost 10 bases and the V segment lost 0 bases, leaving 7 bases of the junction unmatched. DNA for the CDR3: TGTGCCAGCAGCCAAGACGGTCAGGGGGCGCGAAAACTGTTTTTT. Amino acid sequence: CASSQDGQGARKLFF.

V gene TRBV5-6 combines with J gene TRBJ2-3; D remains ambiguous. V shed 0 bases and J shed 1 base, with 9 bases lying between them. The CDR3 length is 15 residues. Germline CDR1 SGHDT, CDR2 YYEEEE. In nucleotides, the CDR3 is TGTGCCAGCAGCTTGGGGCGGCTAGGCACAGATACGCAGTATTTT. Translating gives CASSLGRLGTDTQYF.

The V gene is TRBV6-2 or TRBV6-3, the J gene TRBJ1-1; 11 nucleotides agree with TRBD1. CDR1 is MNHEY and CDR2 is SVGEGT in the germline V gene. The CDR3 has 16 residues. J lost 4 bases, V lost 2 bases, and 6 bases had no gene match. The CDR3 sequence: CASSYRPDRGLTEAFF. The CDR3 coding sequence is TGTGCCAGCAGTTACCGTCCGGACAGGGGGCTCACTGAAGCTTTCTTT.

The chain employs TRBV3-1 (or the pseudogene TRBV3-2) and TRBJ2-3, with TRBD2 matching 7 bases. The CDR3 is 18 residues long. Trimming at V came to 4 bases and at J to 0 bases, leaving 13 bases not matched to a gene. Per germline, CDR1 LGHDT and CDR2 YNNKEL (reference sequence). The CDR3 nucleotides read TGTGCCAGCAGCCTGGGGCCTAGCGGACTTCTTAGCACAGATACGCAGTATTTT. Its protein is CASSLGPSGLLSTDTQYF.

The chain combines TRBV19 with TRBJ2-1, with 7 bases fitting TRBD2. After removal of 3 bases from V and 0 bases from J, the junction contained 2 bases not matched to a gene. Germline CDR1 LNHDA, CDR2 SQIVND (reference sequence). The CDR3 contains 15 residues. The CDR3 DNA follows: TGTGCCAGTAGTATTACGGGGGGCTCCTACAATGAGCAGTTCTTC. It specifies CASSITGGSYNEQFF.

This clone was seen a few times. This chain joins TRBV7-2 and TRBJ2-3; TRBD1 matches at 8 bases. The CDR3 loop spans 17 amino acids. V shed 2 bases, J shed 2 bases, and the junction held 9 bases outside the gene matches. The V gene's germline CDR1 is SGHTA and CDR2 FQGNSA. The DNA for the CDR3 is TGTGCCAGCAGCTTACACGGCCGGGACAGGATCACAGATACGCAGTATTTT. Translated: CASSLHGRDRITDTQYF. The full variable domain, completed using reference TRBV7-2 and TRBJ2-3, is GAGVSQSPSNKVTEKGKDVELRCDPISGHTALYWYRQSLGQGLEFLIYFQGNSAPDKSGLPSDRFSAERTGGSVSTLTIQRTQQEDSAVYLCASSLHGRDRITDTQYFGPGTRLTVL.

Here the CDR3 reads CASSQDGRGRLSYNEQFF. For the CDR3, the DNA is TGTGCCAGCAGCCAAGACGGGCGGGGCAGGCTTTCCTACAATGAGCAGTTCTTC. The V call is TRBV3-1 (or the pseudogene TRBV3-2), the J call TRBJ2-1; possibly TRBD2 for D (6 bases). Germline CDR1 is LGHDT and CDR2 is YNNKEL (reference sequence). This CDR3 region has 18 residues. The ends were cut back, 0 bases at V and 1 base at J, with 16 bases in the middle.